This TCR beta chain appears in the sequencing data of a study of control samples from healthy donors and cancer patients. Clones were read by immunoSEQ multiplex PCR, and TCRdb kept only the in-frame ones, dropping some. Of around 80,000 clones listed, approximately 91% are singletons. This CDR3 spans 13 amino acids. With 1 base removed from V and 15 bases from J, the gap between germline ends came to 16 bases. In germline, CDR1 is SNHLY, CDR2 FYNNEI. The sample consisted of blood. The rearrangement uses TRBV2 and TRBJ1-5; D not resolved. The origin of this receptor is a woman between 50 and 59 years old in good health. CDR3 amino acids: CASSEESLGGWHF. The CDR3 DNA follows: TGTGCCAGCAGTGAAGAGTCTCTTGGAGGTTGGCATTTT.